The clone carrying this TCR beta chain was detected once. cDNA came from approximately 0.5 to 1 ug RNA primed by random hexamers. TCRdb re-analysed the immunoSEQ multiplex PCR reads in MiXCR, keeping a single row per CDR3 protein. The sample yields more than 250,000 distinct CDR3 sequences, 92% seen once. The data derive from a study of CD8 T cells in Susac syndrome. CDR3 length: 18 residues. The germline V gene has CDR1 SGHTA and CDR2 FQGNSA. J gave up 0 bases and V 5 bases, and 9 bases lay outside the gene matches. This rearrangement joins TRBV7-2 to TRBJ2-7; 14 bases fit TRBD2. This clonotype was sampled from a human donor with multiple sclerosis. Sample: CD4+ T cells from PBMCs. CDR3 protein: CASSPGLAGGYDSYEQYF. CDR3 nucleotides: TGTGCCAGCAGCCCCGGACTAGCGGGGGGATATGACTCCTACGAGCAGTACTTC.